Shown below are 2 T cell receptor beta chains from a single sample sequenced in a study of cytomegalovirus exposure and HLA in healthy donors. This PCR relied on a set of 60 Vbeta primers and 13 Jbeta primers. The repertoire was sequenced with immunoSEQ multiplex PCR; TCRdb's copy has only in-frame clones and lacks some. The sample consists of more than 100,000 clones, around 66% of them appearing once. The sample was PBMCs. Every receptor here comes from a woman in her thirties or forties in good health and CMV-seropositive.

The rearrangement links TRBV15 to TRBJ1-4; TRBD1 aligns across 8 bases. The junction had 12 bases not matched to a gene; V was cut back by 2 bases and J by 7 bases. The CDR3 has 17 residues. CDR1 and CDR2 (germline): LNHNV, YYDKDF (reference sequence). CDR3 residues: CATSRPQGDRGSEKLFF. DNA of the CDR3: TGTGCCACCAGCAGACCACAGGGGGATCGAGGAAGTGAAAAACTGTTTTTT.

This rearrangement joins TRBV19 to TRBJ1-5, with a weak D call TRBD1 (6 bases). Germline V gene lookup returns CDR1 LNHDA and CDR2 SQIVND (reference sequence). CDR3 size: 13 residues. CDR3 bases: TGTGGGGTCCGGGGGGCTACGAATCAGCCCCAGCATTTT. Residues: CGVRGATNQPQHF. The full variable domain, its missing parts supplied by reference TRBV19 and TRBJ1-5, is DGGITQSPKYLFRKEGQNVTLSCEQNLNHDAMYWYRQDPGQGLRLIYYSQIVNDFQKGDIAEGYSVSREKKESFPLTVTSAQKNPTAFYLCGVRGATNQPQHFGDGTRLSIL.